The entry below describes one T cell receptor beta chain. The source of the sample is a study of cytomegalovirus exposure and HLA in healthy donors. Study information: In an early release, HLA-typed donors contributed tens of millions of unique TCR sequences.

Amplification used 60 Vbeta primers and 13 Jbeta primers. TCRdb's copy holds only in-frame clones and misses some; the assay was immunoSEQ multiplex PCR. Here the sample spans over 65,000 clones, 65% to 70% being singletons. The CDR3 contains 10 residues. Germline CDR1 reads MNHNY; CDR2 reads SVGAGI (reference sequence). V gene TRBV6-6 combines with J gene TRBJ1-1; D may be TRBD1 (5 bases). The source of this sequence is a woman between 50 and 59 years old in good health and CMV-seropositive. Specimen: PBMCs. CDR3: CAAGSTEAFF. CDR3 DNA: TGTGCGGCAGGGTCGACTGAAGCTTTCTTT.